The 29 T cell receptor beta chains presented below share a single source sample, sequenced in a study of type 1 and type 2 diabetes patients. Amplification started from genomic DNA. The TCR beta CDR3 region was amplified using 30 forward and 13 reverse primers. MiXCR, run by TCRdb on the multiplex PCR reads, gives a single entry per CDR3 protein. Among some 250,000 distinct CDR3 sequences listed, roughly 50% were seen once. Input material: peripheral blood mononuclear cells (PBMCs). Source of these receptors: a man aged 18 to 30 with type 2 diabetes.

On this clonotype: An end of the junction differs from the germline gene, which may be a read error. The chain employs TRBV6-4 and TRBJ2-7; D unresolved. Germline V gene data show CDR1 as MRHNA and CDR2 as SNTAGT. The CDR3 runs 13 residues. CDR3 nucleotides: TGTGCCAGCAGTTACGACATTACATACGAGCGGTACTTC. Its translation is CASSYDITYERYF.

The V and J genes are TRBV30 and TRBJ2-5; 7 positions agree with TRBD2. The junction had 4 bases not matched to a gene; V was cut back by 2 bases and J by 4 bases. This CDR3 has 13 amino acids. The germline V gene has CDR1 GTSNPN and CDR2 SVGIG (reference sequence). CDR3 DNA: TGTGCCTGGAGTCGCACGGGGGGAGAGACCCAGTACTTC. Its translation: CAWSRTGGETQYF.

CDR3 residues: CASGFTYNEQFF. CDR3 in DNA: TGCGCCAGCGGGTTTACCTACAATGAGCAGTTCTTC. V and J are TRBV10-2 and TRBJ2-1; no definite D call. Germline V gene data show CDR1 as WSHSY and CDR2 as SAAADI. V lost 8 bases and J lost 2, with 7 bases in between. This CDR3 comprises 12 residues.

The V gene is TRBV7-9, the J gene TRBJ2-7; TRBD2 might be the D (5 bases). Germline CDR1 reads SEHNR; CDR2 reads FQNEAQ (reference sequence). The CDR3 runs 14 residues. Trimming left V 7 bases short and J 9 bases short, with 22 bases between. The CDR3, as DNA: TGTGCCAGCACCTGGACCCCTAACCAAGAGGGGCAGTACTTC. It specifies CASTWTPNQEGQYF.

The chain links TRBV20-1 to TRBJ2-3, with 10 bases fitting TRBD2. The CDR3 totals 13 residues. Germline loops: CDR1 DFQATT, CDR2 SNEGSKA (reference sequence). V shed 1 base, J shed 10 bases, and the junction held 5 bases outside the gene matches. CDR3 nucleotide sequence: TGCAGTGCTAGAGTATCAGCGGGAGGGTCGCAGTATTTT. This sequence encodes CSARVSAGGSQYF.

The CDR3 spells CASSSRDLNTGELFF. Here the CDR3 DNA reads TGCGCCAGCAGCTCCCGGGACTTAAACACCGGGGAGCTGTTTTTT. The J gene is TRBJ2-2, the V gene TRBV4-1, with D possibly matching TRBD2 (6 bases). Trimming pared 5 bases from V and 2 bases from J, leaving 12 bases between. Germline values: CDR1 MGHRA, CDR2 YSYEKL. The CDR3 has 15 residues.

The CDR3 spells CASAGTRSLSEQYF. In DNA, the CDR3 is TGTGCCAGTGCCGGGACTAGGAGCCTCAGTGAGCAGTACTTC. This sequence joins TRBV2 and TRBJ2-7; 8 nucleotides align to TRBD2. The germline V gene has CDR1 SNHLY and CDR2 FYNNEI. V was pared by 9 bases and J by 7 bases, with 14 bases of the junction left unmatched. The CDR3 is made up of 14 amino acids.

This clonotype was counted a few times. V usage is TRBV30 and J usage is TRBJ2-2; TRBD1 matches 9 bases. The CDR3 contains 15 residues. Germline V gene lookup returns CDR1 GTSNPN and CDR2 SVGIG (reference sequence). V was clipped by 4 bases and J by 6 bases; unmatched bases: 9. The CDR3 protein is CAWKGTGKVAGELFF. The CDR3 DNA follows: TGTGCCTGGAAAGGGACAGGGAAGGTGGCCGGGGAGCTGTTTTTT.

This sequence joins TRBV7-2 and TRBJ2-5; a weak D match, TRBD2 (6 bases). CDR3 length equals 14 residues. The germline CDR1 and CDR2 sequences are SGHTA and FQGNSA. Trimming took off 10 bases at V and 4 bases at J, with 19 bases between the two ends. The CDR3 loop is CANAFGGYSETQYF. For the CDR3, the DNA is TGTGCCAACGCCTTCGGGGGTTACTCAGAGACCCAGTACTTC.

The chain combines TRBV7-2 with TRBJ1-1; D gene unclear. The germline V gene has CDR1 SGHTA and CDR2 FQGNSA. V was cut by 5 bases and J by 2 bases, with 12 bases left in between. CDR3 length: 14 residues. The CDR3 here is CASSPLGLNTEAFF. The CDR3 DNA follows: TGTGCCAGCAGCCCCCTTGGGCTCAACACTGAAGCTTTCTTT.

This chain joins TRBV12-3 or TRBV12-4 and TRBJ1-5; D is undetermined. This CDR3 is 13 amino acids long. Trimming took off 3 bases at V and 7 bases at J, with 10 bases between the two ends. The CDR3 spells CASSFGLYQPQHF. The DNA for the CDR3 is TGTGCCAGCAGTTTTGGTCTTTACCAGCCCCAGCATTTT.

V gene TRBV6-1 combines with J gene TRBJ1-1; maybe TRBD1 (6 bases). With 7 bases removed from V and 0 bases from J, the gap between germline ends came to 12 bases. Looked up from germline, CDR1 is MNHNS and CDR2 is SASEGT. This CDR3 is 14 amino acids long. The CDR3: CASNQGPLNTEAFF. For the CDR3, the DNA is TGTGCCAGCAATCAGGGGCCCTTGAACACTGAAGCTTTCTTT.

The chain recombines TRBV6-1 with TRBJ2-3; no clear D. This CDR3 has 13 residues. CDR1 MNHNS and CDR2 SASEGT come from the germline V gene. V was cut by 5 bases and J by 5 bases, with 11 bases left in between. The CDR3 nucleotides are TGTGCCAGCAGTTTGAACGGTGGAGATACGCAGTATTTT. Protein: CASSLNGGDTQYF.

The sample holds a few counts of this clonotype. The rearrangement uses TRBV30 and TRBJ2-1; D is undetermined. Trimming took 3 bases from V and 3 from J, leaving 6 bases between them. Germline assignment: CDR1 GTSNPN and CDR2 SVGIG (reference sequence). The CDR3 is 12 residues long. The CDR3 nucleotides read TGTGCCTGGAGATCCAGCTACAATGAGCAGTTCTTC. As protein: CAWRSSYNEQFF. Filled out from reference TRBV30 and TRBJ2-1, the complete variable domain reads SQTIHQWPATLVQPVGSPLSLECTVEGTSNPNLYWYRQAAGRGLQLLFYSVGIGQISSEVPQNLSASRPQDRQFILSSKKLLLSDSGFYLCAWRSSYNEQFFGPGTRLTVL.

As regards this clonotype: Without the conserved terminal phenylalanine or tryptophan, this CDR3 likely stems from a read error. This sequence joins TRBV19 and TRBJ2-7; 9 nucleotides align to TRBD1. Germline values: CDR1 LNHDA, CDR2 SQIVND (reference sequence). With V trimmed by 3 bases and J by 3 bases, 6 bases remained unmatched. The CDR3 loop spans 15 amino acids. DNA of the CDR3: TGTGCCAGTAGTATTGTGTCGGGACAGGGCTACGAGCAGTACCTC. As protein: CASSIVSGQGYEQYL.

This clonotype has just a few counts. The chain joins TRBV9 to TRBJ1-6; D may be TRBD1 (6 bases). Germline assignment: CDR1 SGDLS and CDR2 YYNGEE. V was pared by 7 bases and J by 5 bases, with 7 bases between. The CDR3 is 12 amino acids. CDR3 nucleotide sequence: TGTGCCAGCGGACAGAATAATTCACCCCTCCACTTT. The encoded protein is CASGQNNSPLHF.

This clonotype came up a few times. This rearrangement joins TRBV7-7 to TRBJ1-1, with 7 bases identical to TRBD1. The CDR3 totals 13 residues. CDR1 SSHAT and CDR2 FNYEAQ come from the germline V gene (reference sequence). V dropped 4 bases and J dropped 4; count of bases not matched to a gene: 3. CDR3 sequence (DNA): TGTGCCAGCAGCTCGAGACAGGGCACTGAAGCTTTCTTT. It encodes CASSSRQGTEAFF.

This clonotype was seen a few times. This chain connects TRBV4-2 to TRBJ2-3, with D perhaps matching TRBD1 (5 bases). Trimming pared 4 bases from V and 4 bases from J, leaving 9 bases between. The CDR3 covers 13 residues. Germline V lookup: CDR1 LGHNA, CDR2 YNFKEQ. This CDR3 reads CASSPGIADTQYF. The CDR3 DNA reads TGTGCCAGCAGCCCAGGGATCGCAGATACGCAGTATTTT.

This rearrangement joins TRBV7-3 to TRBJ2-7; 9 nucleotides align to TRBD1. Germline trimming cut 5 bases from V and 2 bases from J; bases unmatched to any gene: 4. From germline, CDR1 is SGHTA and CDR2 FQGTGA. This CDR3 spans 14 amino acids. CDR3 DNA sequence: TGTGCCAGCAGCCGAGACAGGGGGGCCTACGAGCAGTACTTC. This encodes CASSRDRGAYEQYF.

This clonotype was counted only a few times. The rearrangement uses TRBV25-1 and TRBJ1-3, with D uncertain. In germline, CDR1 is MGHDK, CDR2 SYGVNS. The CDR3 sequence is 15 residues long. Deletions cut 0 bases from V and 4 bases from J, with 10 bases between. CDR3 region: CASSEYQNIGNTIYF. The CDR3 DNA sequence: TGTGCCAGCAGTGAATATCAGAACATAGGAAACACCATATATTTT.

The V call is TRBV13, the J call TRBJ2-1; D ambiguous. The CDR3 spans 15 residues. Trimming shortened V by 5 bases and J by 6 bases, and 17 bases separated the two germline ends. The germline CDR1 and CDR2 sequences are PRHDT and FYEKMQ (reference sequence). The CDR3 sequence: CASSPGRILSNEQFF. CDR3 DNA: TGTGCCAGCAGCCCCGGACGGATCTTGTCCAATGAGCAGTTCTTC.

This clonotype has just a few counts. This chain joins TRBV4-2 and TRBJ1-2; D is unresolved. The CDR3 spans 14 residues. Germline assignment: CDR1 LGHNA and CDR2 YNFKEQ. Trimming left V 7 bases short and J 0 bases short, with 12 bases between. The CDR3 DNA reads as TGTGCCAGCACCGAGGGCAGGTCTAACTATGGCTACACCTTC. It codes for CASTEGRSNYGYTF.

CDR3 protein: CASRPYRDNEQFF. CDR3 sequence (DNA): TGTGCCAGCAGACCCTACAGAGACAATGAGCAGTTCTTC. This chain connects TRBV6-5 to TRBJ2-1; D is ambiguous. Germline loops: CDR1 MNHEY, CDR2 SVGAGI. V dropped 6 bases and J dropped 5 bases, with 11 bases sitting between them. The CDR3 extends over 13 amino acids.

In DNA, the CDR3 is TGTGCCAGCAGAGTAACAGGGGGCGCGGGCGAGCAGTACTTC. It yields the protein CASRVTGGAGEQYF. The V and J genes are TRBV2 and TRBJ2-7, with 9 nucleotides matching TRBD1. V lost 6 bases and J lost 6; bases outside the gene matches: 9. Germline loops: CDR1 SNHLY, CDR2 FYNNEI. This CDR3 comprises 14 residues. Complete variable domain (other parts from reference TRBV2 and TRBJ2-7): EPEVTQTPSHQVTQMGQEVILRCVPISNHLYFYWYRQILGQKVEFLVSFYNNEISEKSEIFDDQFSVERPDGSNFTLKIRSTKLEDSAMYFCASRVTGGAGEQYFGPGTRLTVT.

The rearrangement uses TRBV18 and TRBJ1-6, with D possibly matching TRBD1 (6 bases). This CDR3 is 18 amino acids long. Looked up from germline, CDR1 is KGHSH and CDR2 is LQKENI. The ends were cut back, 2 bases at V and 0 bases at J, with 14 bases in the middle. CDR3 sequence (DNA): TGTGCCAGCTCACCAACCCTCTTGGACAGCTCCTATAATTCACCCCTCCACTTT. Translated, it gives CASSPTLLDSSYNSPLHF. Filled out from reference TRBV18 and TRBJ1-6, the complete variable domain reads NAGVMQNPRHLVRRRGQEARLRCSPMKGHSHVYWYRQLPEEGLKFMVYLQKENIIDESGMPKERFSAEFPKEGPSILRIQQVVRGDSAAYFCASSPTLLDSSYNSPLHFGNGTRLTVT.

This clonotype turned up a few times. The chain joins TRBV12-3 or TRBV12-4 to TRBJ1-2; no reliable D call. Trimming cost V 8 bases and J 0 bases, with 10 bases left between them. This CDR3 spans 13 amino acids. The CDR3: CASAPGTNYGYTF. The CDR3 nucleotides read TGTGCCAGCGCCCCTGGGACTAACTATGGCTACACCTTC.

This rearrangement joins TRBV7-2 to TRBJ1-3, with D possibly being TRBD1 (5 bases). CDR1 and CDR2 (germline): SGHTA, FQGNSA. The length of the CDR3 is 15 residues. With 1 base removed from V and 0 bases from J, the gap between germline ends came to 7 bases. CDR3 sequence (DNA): TGTGCCAGCAGCTTAGGGGGGGGCTCTGGAAACACCATATATTTT. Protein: CASSLGGGSGNTIYF.

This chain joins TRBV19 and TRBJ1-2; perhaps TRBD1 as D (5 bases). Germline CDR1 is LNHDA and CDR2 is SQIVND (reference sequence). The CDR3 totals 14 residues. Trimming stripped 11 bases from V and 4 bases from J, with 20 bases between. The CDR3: CAWSSLGHRYGYTF. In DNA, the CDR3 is TGTGCCTGGAGTTCTTTAGGACACCGCTATGGCTACACCTTC.

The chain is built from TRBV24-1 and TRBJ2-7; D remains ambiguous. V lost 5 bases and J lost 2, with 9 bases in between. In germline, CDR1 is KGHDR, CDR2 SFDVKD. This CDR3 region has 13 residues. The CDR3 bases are TGTGCCACCAGTGGCGAAGAAACCTACGAGCAGTACTTC. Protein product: CATSGEETYEQYF.